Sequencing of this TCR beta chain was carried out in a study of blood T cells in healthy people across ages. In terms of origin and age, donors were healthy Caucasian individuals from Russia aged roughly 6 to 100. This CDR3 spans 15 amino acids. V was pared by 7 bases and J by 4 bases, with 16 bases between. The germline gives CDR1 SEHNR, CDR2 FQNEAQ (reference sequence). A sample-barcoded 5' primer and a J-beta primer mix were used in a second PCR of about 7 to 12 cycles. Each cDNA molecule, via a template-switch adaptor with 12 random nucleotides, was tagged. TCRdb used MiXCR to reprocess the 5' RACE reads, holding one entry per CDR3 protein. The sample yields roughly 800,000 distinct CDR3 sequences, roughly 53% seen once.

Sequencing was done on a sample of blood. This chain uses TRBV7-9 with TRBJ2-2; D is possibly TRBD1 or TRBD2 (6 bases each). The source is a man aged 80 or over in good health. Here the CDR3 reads CASIQEGTPTGELFF. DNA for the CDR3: TGTGCCAGCATACAGGAGGGGACACCCACCGGGGAGCTGTTTTTT. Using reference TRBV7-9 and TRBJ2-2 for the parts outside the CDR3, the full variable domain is DTGVSQNPRHKITKRGQNVTFRCDPISEHNRLYWYRQTLGQGPEFLTYFQNEAQLEKSRLLSDRFSAERPKGSFSTLEIQRTEQGDSAMYLCASIQEGTPTGELFFGEGSRLTVL.